This record covers a single TCR beta chain. Antigen unknown. The data originate from a study of cytomegalovirus exposure and HLA in healthy donors. Overall study results and limits: Most likely, a cluster of highly shared sequence variants arose as a sequencing artifact. Several of the most significant clusters appeared linked to common viral pathogens, based on a later analysis. HLA alleles were associated with 15,000 to 20,000 TCR beta sequences in a later analysis at 0.05 false discovery rate.

The CDR3 runs 14 residues. Unmatched junction bases numbered 4, after V lost 0 bases and J lost 5 bases. Germline V gives CDR1 SGHRS, CDR2 YFSETQ. In the PCR, 60 Vbeta and 13 Jbeta primers were used. Data came from immunoSEQ multiplex PCR; TCRdb stores just in-frame clones and leaves some out. The data hold 150,000 to 170,000 clones, with around three quarters observed a single time. This clonotype originated in a woman in her 40s in good health and CMV-seronegative. This sequence joins TRBV5-1 and TRBJ1-2; TRBD1 matches 7 bases. Sequenced material: PBMCs. CDR3 loop: CASSLGGQDYGYTF. The CDR3 bases are TGCGCCAGCAGCTTGGGTGGACAGGATTATGGCTACACCTTC.